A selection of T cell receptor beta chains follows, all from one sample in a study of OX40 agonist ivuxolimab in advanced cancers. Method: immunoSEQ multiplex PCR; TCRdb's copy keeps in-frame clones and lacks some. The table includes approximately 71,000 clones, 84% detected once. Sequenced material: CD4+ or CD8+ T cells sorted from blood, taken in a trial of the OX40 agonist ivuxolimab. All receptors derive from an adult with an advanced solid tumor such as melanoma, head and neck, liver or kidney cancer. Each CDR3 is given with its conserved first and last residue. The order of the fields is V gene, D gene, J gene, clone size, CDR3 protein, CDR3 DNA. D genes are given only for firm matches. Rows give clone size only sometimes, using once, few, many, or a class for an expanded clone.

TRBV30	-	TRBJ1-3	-	CAWTNGGNTIYF	TGTGCCTGGACTAACGGGGGAAACACCATATATTTT
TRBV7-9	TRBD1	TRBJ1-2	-	CASSSGQGATAYTF	TGTGCCAGCAGCTCCGGACAGGGGGCGACCGCCTACACCTTC
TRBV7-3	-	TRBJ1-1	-	CASSSGLNTEAFF	TGTGCCAGCAGCTCTGGACTGAACACTGAAGCTTTCTTT
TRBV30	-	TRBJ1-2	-	CAWNPGGGDYGYTF	TGTGCCTGGAATCCTGGGGGGGGCGACTATGGCTACACCTTC
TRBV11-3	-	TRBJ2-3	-	CASSLSPSTDTQYF	TGTGCCAGCAGCTTAAGTCCATCCACCGATACGCAGTATTTT
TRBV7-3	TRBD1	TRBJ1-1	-	CASQGTGGTEAFF	TGTGCCAGTCAAGGGACAGGGGGAACTGAAGCTTTCTTT
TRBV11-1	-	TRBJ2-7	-	CASRKQGGSYEQYF	TGTGCCAGCAGGAAACAGGGTGGGTCCTACGAGCAGTACTTC
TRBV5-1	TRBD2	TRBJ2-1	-	CASSGREGLNEQFF	TGCGCCAGCAGCGGGCGGGAGGGCCTCAATGAGCAGTTCTTC
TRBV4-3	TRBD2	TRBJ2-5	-	CASSQGGTSGLVGETQYF	TGCGCCAGCAGCCAAGGGGGCACTAGCGGGCTAGTGGGGGAGACCCAGTACTTC
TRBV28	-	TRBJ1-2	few	CASITGRAGYTF	TGTGCCAGCATAACAGGCAGGGCTGGCTACACCTTC
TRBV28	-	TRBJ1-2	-	CASSLPGHQHSYTF	TGTGCCAGCAGTTTACCGGGACACCAACACAGCTACACCTTC
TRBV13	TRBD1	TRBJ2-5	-	CASSFSFPDRGDSETQYF	TGTGCCAGCAGCTTTTCTTTTCCGGACAGGGGAGATTCAGAGACCCAGTACTTC
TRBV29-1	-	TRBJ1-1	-	CSVEDDRGTEAFF	TGCAGCGTTGAAGATGATAGGGGCACTGAAGCTTTCTTT
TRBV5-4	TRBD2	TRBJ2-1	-	CASSLDGEGEQFF	TGTGCCAGCAGCTTGGATGGGGAGGGTGAGCAGTTCTTC
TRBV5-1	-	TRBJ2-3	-	CASSLADPSDTQYF	TGCGCCAGCAGCTTGGCTGACCCGTCGGATACGCAGTATTTT
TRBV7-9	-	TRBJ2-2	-	CASSFDVLNTGELFF	TGTGCCAGCAGCTTTGATGTACTTAACACCGGGGAGCTGTTTTTT
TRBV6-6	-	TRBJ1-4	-	CASTFSQGLNEKLFF	TGTGCCAGCACTTTCTCGCAAGGCCTAAATGAAAAACTGTTTTTT
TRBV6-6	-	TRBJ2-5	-	CASTERGETQYF	TGTGCCAGCACCGAACGAGGGGAGACCCAGTACTTC
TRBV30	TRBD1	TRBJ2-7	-	CAWTKGALSGYEQYF	TGTGCCTGGACCAAGGGGGCATTATCGGGCTACGAGCAGTACTTC
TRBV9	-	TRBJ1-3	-	CASSVTSFSGNTIYF	TGTGCCAGCAGCGTGACATCCTTCTCTGGAAACACCATATATTTT
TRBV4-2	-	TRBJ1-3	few	CASSLQSSGNTIYF	TGTGCCAGCAGCCTTCAGAGCTCTGGAAACACCATATATTTT
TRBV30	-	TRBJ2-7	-	CAWSVGFSRYEQYF	TGTGCCTGGAGTGTAGGGTTTAGTCGCTACGAGCAGTACTTC
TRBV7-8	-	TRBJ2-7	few	CASSPGTVQEQYF	TGTGCCAGCAGCCCGGGGACGGTACAAGAGCAGTACTTC
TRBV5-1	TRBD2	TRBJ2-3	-	CASRLAGGSSTDTQYF	TGCGCCAGCCGACTAGCGGGGGGCTCAAGCACAGATACGCAGTATTTT
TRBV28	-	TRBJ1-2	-	CASTPPRRNYGYTF	TGTGCCAGCACCCCCCCTCGAAGGAACTATGGCTACACCTTC
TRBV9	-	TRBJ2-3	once	CASSGSSGGSDTQYF	TGTGCCAGCAGCGGCTCTAGTGGGGGATCGGATACGCAGTATTTT
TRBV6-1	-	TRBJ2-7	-	CASSEAASRAGYEQYF	TGTGCCAGCAGTGAAGCGGCTTCCAGGGCAGGCTACGAGCAGTACTTC
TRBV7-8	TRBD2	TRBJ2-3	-	CASSPLQAGVVGTQYF	TGTGCCAGCAGCCCCCTCCAAGCGGGAGTGGTGGGTACGCAGTATTTT
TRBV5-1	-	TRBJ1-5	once	CASSLDGTNQPQHF	TGCGCCAGCAGCTTGGACGGAACAAATCAGCCCCAGCATTTT
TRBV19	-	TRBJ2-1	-	CASSQFQSEQFF	TGTGCCAGTAGTCAATTTCAGAGTGAGCAGTTCTTC
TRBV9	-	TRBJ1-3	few	CASSGTGLGGNTIYF	TGTGCCAGCAGCGGCACAGGGCTCGGTGGAAACACCATATATTTT
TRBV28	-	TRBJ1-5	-	CASSRPGGYSNQPQHF	TGTGCCAGCAGCCGCCCGGGAGGCTATAGCAATCAGCCCCAGCATTTT
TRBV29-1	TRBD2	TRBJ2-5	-	CSVGGGETQYF	TGCAGCGTTGGCGGGGGAGAGACCCAGTACTTC
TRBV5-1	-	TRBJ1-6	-	CASSLFPGPVLEYNSPLHF	TGCGCCAGCAGCCTGTTTCCTGGCCCCGTCCTAGAGTATAATTCACCCCTCCACTTT
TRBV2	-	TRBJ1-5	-	CASSEAGGENQPQHF	TGTGCCAGCAGTGAAGCCGGGGGGGAGAATCAGCCCCAGCATTTT
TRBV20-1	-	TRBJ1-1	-	CSATHRVAFF	TGCAGTGCTACTCACAGGGTTGCTTTCTTT
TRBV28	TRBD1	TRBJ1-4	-	CASRTGGENEKLFF	TGTGCCAGCAGAACAGGGGGCGAAAATGAAAAACTGTTTTTT
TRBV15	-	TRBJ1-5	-	CATSIRGGNQPQHF	TGTGCCACCAGCATACGGGGGGGGAATCAGCCCCAGCATTTT
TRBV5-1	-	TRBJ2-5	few	CASSAAWETQYF	TGCGCCAGCAGCGCGGCGTGGGAGACCCAGTACTTC
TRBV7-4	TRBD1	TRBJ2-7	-	CASSQNRGHPSYEQYF	TGTGCCAGCAGCCAAAACAGGGGTCACCCGTCCTACGAGCAGTACTTC
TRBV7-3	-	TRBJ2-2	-	CASSPPTGELFF	TGTGCCAGCAGCCCGCCCACCGGGGAGCTGTTTTTT
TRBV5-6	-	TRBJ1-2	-	CASSRPGEMIQPGDYGYTF	TGTGCCAGCAGCCGCCCTGGAGAGATGATACAACCAGGGGACTATGGCTACACCTTC
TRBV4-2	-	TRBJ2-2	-	CASSQDLRSTDTGELFF	TGTGCCAGCAGCCAAGATCTTCGTTCCACCGACACCGGGGAGCTGTTTTTT
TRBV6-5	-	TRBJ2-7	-	CASSYEGIGEQYF	TGTGCCAGCAGTTATGAGGGGATTGGGGAGCAGTACTTC
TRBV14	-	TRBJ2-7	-	CASSQEVVGSEQYF	TGTGCCAGCAGCCAAGAGGTGGTGGGCTCCGAGCAGTACTTC
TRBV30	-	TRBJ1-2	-	CAWWSASGYGYTF	TGTGCCTGGTGGTCAGCCTCCGGGTATGGCTACACCTTC
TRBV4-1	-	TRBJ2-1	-	CASSQDVKGLVNEQFF	TGCGCCAGCAGCCAAGACGTAAAAGGCCTCGTCAATGAGCAGTTCTTC
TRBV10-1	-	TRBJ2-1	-	CASSGGLVYNEQFF	TGCGCCAGCAGTGGGGGGTTGGTATACAATGAGCAGTTCTTC
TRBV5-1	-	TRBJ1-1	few	CASSSPTQNTEAFF	TGCGCCAGCAGCTCTCCGACACAGAACACTGAAGCTTTCTTT
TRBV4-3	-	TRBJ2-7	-	CASSQEYTGPRHEQYF	TGCGCCAGCAGCCAAGAGTATACCGGTCCTAGGCACGAGCAGTACTTC
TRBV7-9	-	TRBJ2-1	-	CASNSPAYSSYNEQFF	TGTGCCAGCAACTCCCCAGCTTACAGCTCCTACAATGAGCAGTTCTTC
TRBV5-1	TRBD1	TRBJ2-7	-	CASSIWTGDEQYF	TGCGCCAGCAGCATCTGGACAGGGGACGAGCAGTACTTC
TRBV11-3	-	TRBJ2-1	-	CASSPGGPNNEQFF	TGTGCCAGCAGCCCGGGGGGCCCTAACAATGAGCAGTTCTTC
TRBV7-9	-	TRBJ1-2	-	CASSLAQPIEGYTF	TGTGCCAGCAGCTTAGCACAGCCGATTGAGGGCTACACCTTC
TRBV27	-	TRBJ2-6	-	CASRYSRVLTF	TGTGCCAGCAGATACAGCCGCGTCCTGACTTTC
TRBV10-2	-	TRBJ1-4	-	CASSAIGNEKLFF	TGCGCCAGCAGTGCTATAGGGAATGAAAAACTGTTTTTT
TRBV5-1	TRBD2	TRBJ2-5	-	CASSLTGTSGIETQYF	TGCGCCAGCAGCTTAACCGGGACTAGCGGAATAGAGACCCAGTACTTC
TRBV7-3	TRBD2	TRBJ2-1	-	CASSRSGTSVNEQFF	TGTGCCAGCAGCAGGAGCGGGACTAGCGTAAATGAGCAGTTCTTC
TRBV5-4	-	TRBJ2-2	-	CASSLVQGNTGELFF	TGTGCCAGCAGCTTGGTTCAGGGGAACACCGGGGAGCTGTTTTTT
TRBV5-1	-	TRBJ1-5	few	CASSLTFGNQPQHF	TGCGCCAGCAGCTTGACGTTTGGGAATCAGCCCCAGCATTTT